The clone carrying this T cell receptor beta chain was counted only a few times. What it recognizes is unknown. Germline-derived CDR1 and CDR2 are SGHRS and YFSETQ. V gave up 0 bases and J gave up 4 bases, with 7 bases separating them. The CDR3 loop spans 13 amino acids. The sample originates from a study of T cells in Graves' hyperthyroidism and ophthalmopathy. Study information: The blood sample was taken at first diagnosis, before treatment began. Study-wide points: Blood also contained most expanded thyroid clonotypes above 0.001. A model of 13 V-J features distinguished ophthalmopathy from stable hyperthyroidism.

From RNA transcripts, TCR beta CDR3 regions were amplified. HTBI primers were the set used in a first-round RT-PCR of the TCR CDR3. TCRdb itself ran the multiplex PCR reads through MiXCR, one entry per CDR3 protein. The sample consists of about 500,000 distinct CDR3 sequences, roughly a sixth of them appearing once. Sequenced: blood. The chain has TRBV5-1 and TRBJ2-5; D unresolved. This TCR came from a woman aged 25 to 45 with Graves' ophthalmopathy. DNA for the CDR3: TGCGCCAGCAGCTTGGATTATCGAGAGACCCAGTACTTC. Residues: CASSLDYRETQYF.